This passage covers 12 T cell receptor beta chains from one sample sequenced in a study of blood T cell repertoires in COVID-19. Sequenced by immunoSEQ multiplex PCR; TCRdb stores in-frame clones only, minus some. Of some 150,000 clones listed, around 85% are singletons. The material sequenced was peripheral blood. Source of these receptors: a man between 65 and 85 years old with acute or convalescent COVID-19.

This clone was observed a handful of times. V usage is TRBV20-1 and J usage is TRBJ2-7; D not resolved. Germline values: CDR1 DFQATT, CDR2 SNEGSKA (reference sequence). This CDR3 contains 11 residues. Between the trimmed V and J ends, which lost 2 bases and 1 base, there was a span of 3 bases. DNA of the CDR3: TGCAGTGCTAGATCATCCTACGAGCAGTACTTC. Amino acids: CSARSSYEQYF.

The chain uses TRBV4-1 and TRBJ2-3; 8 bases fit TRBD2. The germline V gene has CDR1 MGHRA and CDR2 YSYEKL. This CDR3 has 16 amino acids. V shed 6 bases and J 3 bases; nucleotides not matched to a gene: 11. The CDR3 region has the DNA TGCGCCAGCAGTTTGGAGGGACTAGAAGAGACAGATACGCAGTATTTT. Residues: CASSLEGLEETDTQYF.

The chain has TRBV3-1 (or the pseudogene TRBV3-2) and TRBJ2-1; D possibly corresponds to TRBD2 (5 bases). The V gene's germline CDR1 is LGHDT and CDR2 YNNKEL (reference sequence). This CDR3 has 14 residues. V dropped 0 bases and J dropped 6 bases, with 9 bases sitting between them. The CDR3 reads CASSQDGLRNEQFF. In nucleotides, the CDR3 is TGTGCCAGCAGCCAAGATGGACTGCGCAATGAGCAGTTCTTC.

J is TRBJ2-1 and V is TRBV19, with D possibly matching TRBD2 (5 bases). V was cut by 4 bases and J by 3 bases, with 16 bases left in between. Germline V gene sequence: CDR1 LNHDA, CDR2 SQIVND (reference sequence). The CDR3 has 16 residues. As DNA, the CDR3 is TGTGCCAGTAGTAGAGAGCGGTCGGAGATCTACAATGAGCAGTTCTTC. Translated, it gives CASSRERSEIYNEQFF.

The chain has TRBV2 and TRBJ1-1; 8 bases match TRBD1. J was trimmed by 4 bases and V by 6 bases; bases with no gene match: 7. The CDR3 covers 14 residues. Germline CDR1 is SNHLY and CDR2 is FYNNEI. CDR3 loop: CASRAGTGSTEAFF. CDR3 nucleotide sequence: TGTGCCAGCAGAGCCGGGACAGGATCCACTGAAGCTTTCTTT.

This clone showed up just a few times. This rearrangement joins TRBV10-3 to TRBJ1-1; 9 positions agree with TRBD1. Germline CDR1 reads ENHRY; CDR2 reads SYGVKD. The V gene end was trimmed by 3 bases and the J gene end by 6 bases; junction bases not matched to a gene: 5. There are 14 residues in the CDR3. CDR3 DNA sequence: TGTGCCATCAGTGACCGGGACAGGGTGGCTGAAGCTTTCTTT. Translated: CAISDRDRVAEAFF.

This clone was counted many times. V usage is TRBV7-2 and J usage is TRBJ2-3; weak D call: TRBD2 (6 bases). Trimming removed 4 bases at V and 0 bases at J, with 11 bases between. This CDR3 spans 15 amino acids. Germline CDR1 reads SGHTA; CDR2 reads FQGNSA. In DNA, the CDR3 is TGTGCCAGCAGCTCAGGAGGGTGGAGCACAGATACGCAGTATTTT. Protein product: CASSSGGWSTDTQYF.

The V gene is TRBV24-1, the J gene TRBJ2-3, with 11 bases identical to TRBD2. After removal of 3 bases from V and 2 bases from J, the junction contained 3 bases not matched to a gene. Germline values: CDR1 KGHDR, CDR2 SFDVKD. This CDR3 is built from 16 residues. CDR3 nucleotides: TGTGCCACCAGTGATGGGGGACTAGCGGTCACAGATACGCAGTATTTT. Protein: CATSDGGLAVTDTQYF.

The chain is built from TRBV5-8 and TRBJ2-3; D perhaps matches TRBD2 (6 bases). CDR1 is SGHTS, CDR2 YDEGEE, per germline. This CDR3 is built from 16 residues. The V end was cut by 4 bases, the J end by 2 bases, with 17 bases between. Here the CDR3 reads CASSPNRGSLTDTQYF. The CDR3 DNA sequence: TGTGCCAGCAGCCCGAACCGGGGGAGTCTCACAGATACGCAGTATTTT.

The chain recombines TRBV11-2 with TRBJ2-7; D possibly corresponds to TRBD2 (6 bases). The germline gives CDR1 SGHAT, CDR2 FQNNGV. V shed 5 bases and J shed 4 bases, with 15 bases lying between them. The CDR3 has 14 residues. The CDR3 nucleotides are TGTGCCAGCAGCGAAGGGACTCCGGTTTACGAGCAGTACTTC. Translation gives CASSEGTPVYEQYF.

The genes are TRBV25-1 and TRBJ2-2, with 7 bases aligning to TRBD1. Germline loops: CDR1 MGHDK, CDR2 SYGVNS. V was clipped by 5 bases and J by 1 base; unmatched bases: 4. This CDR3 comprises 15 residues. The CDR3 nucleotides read TGTGCCAGCAGTATGGGACAGCTGAACACCGGGGAGCTGTTTTTT. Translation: CASSMGQLNTGELFF.

CDR3 region: CASSMTGTDNEKLFF. Written as DNA, the CDR3 is TGTGCCAGTAGTATGACCGGGACAGATAATGAAAAACTGTTTTTT. The V call is TRBV19, the J call TRBJ1-4; TRBD1 matches 7 bases. The trim removed 3 bases at V and 4 bases at J, leaving 5 bases unmatched. Looked up from germline, CDR1 is LNHDA and CDR2 is SQIVND (reference sequence). The CDR3 loop spans 15 amino acids.